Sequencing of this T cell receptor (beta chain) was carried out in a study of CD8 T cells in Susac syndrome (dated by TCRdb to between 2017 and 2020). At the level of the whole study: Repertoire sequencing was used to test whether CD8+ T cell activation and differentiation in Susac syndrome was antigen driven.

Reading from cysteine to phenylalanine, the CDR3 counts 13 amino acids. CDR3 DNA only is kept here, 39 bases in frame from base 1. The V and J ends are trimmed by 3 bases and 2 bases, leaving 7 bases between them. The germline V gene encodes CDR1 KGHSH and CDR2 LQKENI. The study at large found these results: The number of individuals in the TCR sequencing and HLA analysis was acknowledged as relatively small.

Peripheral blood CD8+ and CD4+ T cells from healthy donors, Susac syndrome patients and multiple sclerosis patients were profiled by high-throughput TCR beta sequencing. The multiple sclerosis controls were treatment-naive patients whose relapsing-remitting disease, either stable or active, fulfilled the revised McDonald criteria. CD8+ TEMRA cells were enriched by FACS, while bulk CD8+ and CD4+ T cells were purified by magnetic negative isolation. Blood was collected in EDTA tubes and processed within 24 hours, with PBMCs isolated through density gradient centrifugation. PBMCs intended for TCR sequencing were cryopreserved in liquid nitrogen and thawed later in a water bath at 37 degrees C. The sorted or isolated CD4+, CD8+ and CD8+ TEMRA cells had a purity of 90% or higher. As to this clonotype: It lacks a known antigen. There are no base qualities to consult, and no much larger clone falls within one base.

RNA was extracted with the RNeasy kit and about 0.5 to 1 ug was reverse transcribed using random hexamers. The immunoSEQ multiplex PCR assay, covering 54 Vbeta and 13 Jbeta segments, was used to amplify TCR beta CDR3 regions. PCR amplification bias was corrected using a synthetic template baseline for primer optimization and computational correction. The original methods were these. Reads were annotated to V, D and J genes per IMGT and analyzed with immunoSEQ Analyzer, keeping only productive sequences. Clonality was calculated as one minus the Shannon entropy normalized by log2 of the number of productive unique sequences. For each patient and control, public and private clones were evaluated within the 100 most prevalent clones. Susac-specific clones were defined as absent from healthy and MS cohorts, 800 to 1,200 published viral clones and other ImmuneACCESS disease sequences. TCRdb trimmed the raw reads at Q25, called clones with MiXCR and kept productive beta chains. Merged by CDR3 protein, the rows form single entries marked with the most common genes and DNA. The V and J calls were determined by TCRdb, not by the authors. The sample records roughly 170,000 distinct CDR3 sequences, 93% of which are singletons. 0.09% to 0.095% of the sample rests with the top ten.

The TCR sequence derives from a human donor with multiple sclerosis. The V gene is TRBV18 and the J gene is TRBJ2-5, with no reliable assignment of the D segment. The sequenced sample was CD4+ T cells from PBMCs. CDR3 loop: CASSPPVQETQYF. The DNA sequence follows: TGTGCCAGCTCACCGCCAGTGCAAGAGACCCAGTACTTC.